What follows describes a single T cell receptor beta chain. This record comes from a study of blood T cell repertoires in COVID-19. Assay: immunoSEQ multiplex PCR; the TCRdb copy retains only in-frame clones and omits some. The sample has over 250,000 clones, roughly 86% seen once. V lost 3 bases and J 6 bases, leaving 9 bases between the germline ends. Germline V CDR1 and CDR2: LNHDA, SQIVND (reference sequence). This CDR3 is 12 amino acids long. The TCR sequence derives from a woman under 40 who had recovered from COVID-19. The chain has TRBV19 and TRBJ2-7; tentative D call: TRBD2 (6 bases). Sequenced input: PBMCs or T cells enriched from blood (not recorded which). The CDR3 spells CASSISGSEQYF. CDR3 sequence (DNA): TGTGCCAGTAGTATCAGCGGGTCCGAGCAGTACTTC.